Below, 10 T cell receptor beta chains from the same sample are listed, as sequenced in a study of T cell clusters in autoimmune cytopenias. TRB rearrangements were amplified by touch-down multiplex PCR with mixed TRB-A/B primers. TCRdb reanalyzed the multiplex PCR reads and collapses them to one entry per CDR3 protein, without DNA. In all, the sample yields approximately 10,000 distinct CDR3 sequences. Each sample's input was 200 to 300 ng genomic DNA, some 38,000 genome equivalents. The sample consisted of peripheral blood. The source is a human donor with an autoimmune cytopenia or autoimmune hepatitis (not recorded which).

Considering frequency, this clonotype is medium-sized. V gene TRBV19 combines with J gene TRBJ1-3. The CDR3 runs 15 residues. CDR1 is LNHDA, CDR2 SQIVND, per germline (reference sequence). This CDR3 is CASTGPETPGNTIYF.

V and J are TRBV27 and TRBJ1-4; checking the TCRdb D call of TRBD1 is not possible without DNA. CDR1 is MNHEY, CDR2 SMNVEV, per germline (reference sequence). The CDR3 totals 15 residues. The CDR3 region is CASSTWTGVGEKLFF.

The chain combines TRBV30 with TRBJ1-1; without DNA, the TCRdb call of TRBD1 cannot be checked. The CDR3 is 15 amino acids. Looked up from germline, CDR1 is GTSNPN and CDR2 is SVGIG (reference sequence). The CDR3 loop reads CAWTTKGQGKAEAFF.

The CDR3 sequence is CSVPRLAGEDTQYF. The V call is TRBV20-1, the J call TRBJ2-3; the D call of TRBD2 rests on TCRdb alone, since no DNA is present to check it. CDR1 DFQATT and CDR2 SNEGSKA come from the germline V gene (reference sequence). The CDR3 loop spans 14 amino acids.

The V gene is TRBV24-1, the J gene TRBJ2-2; the D call from TCRdb, TRBD1, cannot be confirmed without DNA. Germline CDR1 is KGHDR and CDR2 is SFDVKD. The CDR3 consists of 14 residues. This CDR3 reads CATSRAGNTGELFF.

The chain is built from TRBV18 and TRBJ2-7. Germline loops: CDR1 KGHSH, CDR2 LQKENI. This CDR3 contains 11 residues. The chain's CDR3 is CASSPRNEQYF.

This rearrangement joins TRBV7-9 to TRBJ1-2. Germline V gives CDR1 SEHNR, CDR2 FQNEAQ (reference sequence). There are 14 residues in the CDR3. The CDR3 is CASSLAGTNYGYTF. The entire variable domain, with the rest obtained from reference TRBV7-9 and TRBJ1-2, is as follows: DTGVSQNPRHKITKRGQNVTFRCDPISEHNRLYWYRQTLGQGPEFLTYFQNEAQLEKSRLLSDRFSAERPKGSFSTLEIQRTEQGDSAMYLCASSLAGTNYGYTFGSGTRLTVV.

V and J are TRBV5-1 and TRBJ2-1; TCRdb reports TRBD1, a call that lacks DNA to check it against. Germline assignment: CDR1 SGHRS and CDR2 YFSETQ. CDR3 length: 16 amino acids. CDR3 sequence reads: CASSLDGTATYNEQFF.

The rearrangement uses TRBV19 and TRBJ2-1; TCRdb proposes TRBD2, but this gene call is untestable without DNA. This CDR3 region has 17 residues. CDR1 is LNHDA and CDR2 is SQIVND in the germline V gene (reference sequence). CDR3 in amino acids: CASSKGDSQLIYNEQFF.

This clonotype is classed as medium-sized by frequency. The V call is TRBV29-1, the J call TRBJ2-5. This CDR3 region has 13 residues. The germline gives CDR1 SQVTM, CDR2 ANQGSEA. The CDR3: CSVGGNRKETQYF. Using reference TRBV29-1 and TRBJ2-5 for the parts outside the CDR3, the full variable domain is SAVISQKPSRDICQRGTSLTIQCQVDSQVTMMFWYRQQPGQSLTLIATANQGSEATYESGFVIDKFPISRPNLTFSTLTVSNMSPEDSSIYLCSVGGNRKETQYFGPGTRLLVL.